The T cell receptor (beta chain) under discussion was sequenced for a study of T cell responses to AZD1222 COVID-19 vaccine. General study results and limits: Donors, mostly white British, included more females; clonal diversity was possibly underestimated.

In the case of this clone: The antigen is undetermined.

The CDR3 is 12 amino acids. Trimming took off 5 bases at V and 5 bases at J, with 9 bases between the two ends. Germline V CDR1 and CDR2: SGHRS, YFSETQ. Assay used: immunoSEQ multiplex PCR; TCRdb lists only in-frame clones, some missing. The sample lists some 110,000 clones; over 75% were seen once. J is TRBJ2-3 and V is TRBV5-1, with a weak D call TRBD1 (5 bases). The material was peripheral blood, obtained on day 0 of MenACWY control vaccination. The TCR was taken from an adult in good health. This CDR3 is CASRLDRDTQYF. The CDR3 bases are TGCGCCAGCAGACTTGACAGAGATACGCAGTATTTT.